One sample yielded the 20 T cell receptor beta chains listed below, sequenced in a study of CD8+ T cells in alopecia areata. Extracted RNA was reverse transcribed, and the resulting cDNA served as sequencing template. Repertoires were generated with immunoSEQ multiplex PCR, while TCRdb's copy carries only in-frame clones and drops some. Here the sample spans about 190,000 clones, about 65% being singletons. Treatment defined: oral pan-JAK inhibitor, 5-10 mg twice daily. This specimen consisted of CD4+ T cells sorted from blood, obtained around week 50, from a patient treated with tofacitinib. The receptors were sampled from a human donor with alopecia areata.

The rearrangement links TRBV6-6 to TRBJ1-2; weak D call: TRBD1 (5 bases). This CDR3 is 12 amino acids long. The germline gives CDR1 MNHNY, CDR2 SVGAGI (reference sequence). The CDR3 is CAASGGNYGYTF. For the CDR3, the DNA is TGTGCAGCCAGCGGGGGTAACTATGGCTACACCTTC.

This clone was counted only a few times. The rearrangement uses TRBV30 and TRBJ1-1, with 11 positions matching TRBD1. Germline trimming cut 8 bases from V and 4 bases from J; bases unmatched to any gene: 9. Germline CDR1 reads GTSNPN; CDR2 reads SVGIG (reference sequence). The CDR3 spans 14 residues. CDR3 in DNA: TGTGCCGGCGGGACAGGGGGAGCGGTCACTGAAGCTTTCTTT. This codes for CAGGTGGAVTEAFF.

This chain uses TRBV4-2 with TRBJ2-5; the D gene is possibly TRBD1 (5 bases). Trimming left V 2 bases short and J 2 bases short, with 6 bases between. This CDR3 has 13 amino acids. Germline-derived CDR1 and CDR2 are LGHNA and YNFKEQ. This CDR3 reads CASSQRQQETQYF. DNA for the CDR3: TGTGCCAGCAGCCAAAGACAGCAAGAGACCCAGTACTTC.

The CDR3 loop reads CAWSSGHPNQPQHF. The CDR3 DNA reads as TGTGCCTGGAGTTCAGGACACCCGAATCAGCCCCAGCATTTT. The chain joins TRBV30 to TRBJ1-5; TRBD1 might be the D (5 bases). V was clipped by 2 bases and J by 4 bases, with 12 bases between them. The CDR3 totals 14 residues. The germline gives CDR1 GTSNPN, CDR2 SVGIG (reference sequence).

CDR3 region: CASSSAGTGQVYEQYF. CDR3 DNA sequence: TGTGCCAGCAGCTCCGCCGGGACAGGTCAGGTTTACGAGCAGTACTTC. The chain is built from TRBV5-5 and TRBJ2-7; TRBD1 aligns across 8 bases. Germline trimming cut 3 bases from V and 4 bases from J; bases unmatched to any gene: 12. From germline, CDR1 is SGHKS and CDR2 YYEKEE (reference sequence). The CDR3 is made up of 16 amino acids.

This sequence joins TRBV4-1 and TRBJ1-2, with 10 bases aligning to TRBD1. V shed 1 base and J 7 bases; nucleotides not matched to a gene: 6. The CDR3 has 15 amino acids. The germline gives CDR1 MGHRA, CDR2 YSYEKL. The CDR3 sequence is CASSQGDRGGAGYTF. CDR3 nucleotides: TGCGCCAGCAGCCAAGGGGACAGGGGCGGTGCTGGCTACACCTTC.

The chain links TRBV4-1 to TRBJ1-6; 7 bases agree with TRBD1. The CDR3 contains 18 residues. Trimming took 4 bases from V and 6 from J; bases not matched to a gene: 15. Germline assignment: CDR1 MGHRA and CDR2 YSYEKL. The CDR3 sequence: CASSPIPPRGTANSPLHF. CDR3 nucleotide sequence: TGCGCCAGCAGCCCGATCCCACCTCGAGGGACAGCTAATTCACCCCTCCACTTT.

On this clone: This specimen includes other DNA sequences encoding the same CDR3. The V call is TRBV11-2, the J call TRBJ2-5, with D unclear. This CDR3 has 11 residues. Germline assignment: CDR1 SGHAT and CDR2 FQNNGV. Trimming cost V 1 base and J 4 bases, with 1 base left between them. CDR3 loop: CASSLGETQYF. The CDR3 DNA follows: TGTGCCAGCAGCTTAGGAGAGACCCAGTACTTC.

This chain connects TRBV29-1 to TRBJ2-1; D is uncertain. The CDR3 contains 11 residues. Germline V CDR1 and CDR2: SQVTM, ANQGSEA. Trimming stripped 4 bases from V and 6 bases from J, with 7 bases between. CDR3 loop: CSVVFGNEQFF. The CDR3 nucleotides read TGCAGCGTTGTTTTCGGCAATGAGCAGTTCTTC.

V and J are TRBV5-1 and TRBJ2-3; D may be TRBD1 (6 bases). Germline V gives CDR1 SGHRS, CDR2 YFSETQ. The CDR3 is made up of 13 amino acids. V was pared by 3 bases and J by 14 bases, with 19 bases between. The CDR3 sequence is CASSSQPDSQLYF. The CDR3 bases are TGCGCCAGCAGCTCGCAACCGGACAGCCAGTTGTATTTT.

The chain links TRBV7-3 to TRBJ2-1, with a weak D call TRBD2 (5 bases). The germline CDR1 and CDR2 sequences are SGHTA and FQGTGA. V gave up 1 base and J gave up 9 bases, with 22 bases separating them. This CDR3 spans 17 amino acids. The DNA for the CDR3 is TGTGCCAGCAGCTTAAACTCCCCTCAAGTAGCGAAGGGTGAGCAGTTCTTC. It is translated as CASSLNSPQVAKGEQFF. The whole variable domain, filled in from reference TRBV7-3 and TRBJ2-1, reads GAGVSQTPSNKVTEKGKYVELRCDPISGHTALYWYRQSLGQGPEFLIYFQGTGAADDSGLPNDRFFAVRPEGSVSTLKIQRTERGDSAVYLCASSLNSPQVAKGEQFFGPGTRLTVL.

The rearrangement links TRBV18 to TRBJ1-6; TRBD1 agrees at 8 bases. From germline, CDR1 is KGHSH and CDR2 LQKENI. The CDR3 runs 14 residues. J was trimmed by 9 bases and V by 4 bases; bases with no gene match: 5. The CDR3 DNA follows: TGTGCCAGCTCACAGGACAGGGTCGGTTCACCCCTCCACTTT. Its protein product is CASSQDRVGSPLHF.

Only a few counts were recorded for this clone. Here the CDR3 reads CASTRLGVGGELFF. The DNA of the CDR3 is TGTGCCAGCACCCGGCTCGGTGTAGGCGGGGAGCTGTTTTTT. The chain links TRBV7-7 to TRBJ2-2; D unresolved. Trimming took off 7 bases at V and 7 bases at J, with 16 bases between the two ends. CDR1 and CDR2 from the germline V gene are SSHAT and FNYEAQ (reference sequence). The CDR3 loop spans 14 amino acids.

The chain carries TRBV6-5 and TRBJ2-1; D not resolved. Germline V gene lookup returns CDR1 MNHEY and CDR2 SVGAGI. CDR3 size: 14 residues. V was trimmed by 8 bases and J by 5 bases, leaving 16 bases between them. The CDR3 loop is CASVLISINNEQFF. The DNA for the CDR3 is TGTGCCAGCGTTTTGATCTCGATCAACAATGAGCAGTTCTTC.

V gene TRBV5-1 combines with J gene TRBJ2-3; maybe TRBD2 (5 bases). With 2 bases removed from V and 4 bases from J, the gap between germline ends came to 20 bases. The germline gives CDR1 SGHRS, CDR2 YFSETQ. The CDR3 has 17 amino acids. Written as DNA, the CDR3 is TGCGCCAGCAGCTTAAAAAGCTCGGGATCCAGACCAGATACGCAGTATTTT. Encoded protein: CASSLKSSGSRPDTQYF. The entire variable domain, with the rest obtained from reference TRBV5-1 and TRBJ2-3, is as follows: KAGVTQTPRYLIKTRGQQVTLSCSPISGHRSVSWYQQTPGQGLQFLFEYFSETQRNKGNFPGRFSGRQFSNSRSEMNVSTLELGDSALYLCASSLKSSGSRPDTQYFGPGTRLTVL.

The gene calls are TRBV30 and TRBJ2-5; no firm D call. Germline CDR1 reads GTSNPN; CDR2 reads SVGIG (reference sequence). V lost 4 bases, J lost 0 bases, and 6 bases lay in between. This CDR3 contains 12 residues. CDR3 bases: TGTGCCTGGACACAGTACCAAGAGACCCAGTACTTC. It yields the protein CAWTQYQETQYF.

This CDR3 is CAIRKQGATDTQYF. The CDR3 DNA sequence: TGTGCCATCCGAAAACAGGGGGCGACAGATACGCAGTATTTT. The V and J genes are TRBV6-5 and TRBJ2-3; TRBD1 agrees at 9 bases. Germline V lookup: CDR1 MNHEY, CDR2 SVGAGI. The CDR3 totals 14 residues. V lost 10 bases, J lost 3 bases, and 8 bases stayed unmatched.

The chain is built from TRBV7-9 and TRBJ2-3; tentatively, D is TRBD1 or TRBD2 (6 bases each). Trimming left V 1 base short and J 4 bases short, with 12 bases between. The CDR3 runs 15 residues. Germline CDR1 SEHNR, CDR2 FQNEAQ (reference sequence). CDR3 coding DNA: TGTGCCAGCAGCTTAGGGGGGGCTTCTGCAGATACGCAGTATTTT. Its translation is CASSLGGASADTQYF.

CDR3 sequence reads: CSVELRRRDTEAFF. CDR3 sequence (DNA): TGCAGCGTTGAATTAAGGAGGAGGGACACTGAAGCTTTCTTT. The rearrangement links TRBV29-1 to TRBJ1-1; D remains unclear. Trimming took off 2 bases at V and 3 bases at J, with 13 bases between the two ends. Germline V gene data show CDR1 as SQVTM and CDR2 as ANQGSEA. There are 14 residues in the CDR3.

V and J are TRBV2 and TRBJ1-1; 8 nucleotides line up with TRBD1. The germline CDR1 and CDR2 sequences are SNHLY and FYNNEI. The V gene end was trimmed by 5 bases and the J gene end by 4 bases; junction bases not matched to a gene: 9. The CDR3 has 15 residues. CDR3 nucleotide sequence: TGTGCCAGCAGTCGGACAGGGTCCTTTGGCACTGAAGCTTTCTTT. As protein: CASSRTGSFGTEAFF.